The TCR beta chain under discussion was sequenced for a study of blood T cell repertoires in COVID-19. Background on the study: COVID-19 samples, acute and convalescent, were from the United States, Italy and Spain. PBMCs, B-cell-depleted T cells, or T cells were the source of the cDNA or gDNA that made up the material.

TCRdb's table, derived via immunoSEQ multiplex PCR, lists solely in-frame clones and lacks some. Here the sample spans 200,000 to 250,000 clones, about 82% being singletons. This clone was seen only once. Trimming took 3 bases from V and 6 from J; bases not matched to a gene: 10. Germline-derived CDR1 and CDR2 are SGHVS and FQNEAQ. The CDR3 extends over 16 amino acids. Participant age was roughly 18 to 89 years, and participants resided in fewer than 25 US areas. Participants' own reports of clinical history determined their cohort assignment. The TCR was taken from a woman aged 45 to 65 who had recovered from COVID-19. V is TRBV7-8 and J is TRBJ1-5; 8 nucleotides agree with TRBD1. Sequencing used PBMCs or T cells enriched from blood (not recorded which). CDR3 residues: CASSLQSTGAGQPQHF. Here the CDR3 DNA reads TGTGCCAGCAGCTTGCAATCGACAGGGGCTGGTCAGCCCCAGCATTTT.